The 27 T cell receptor beta chains presented below share a single source sample, sequenced in a study of blood T cell repertoires in COVID-19. Data came from immunoSEQ multiplex PCR; TCRdb stores just in-frame clones and leaves some out. The profile shows a few hundred thousand clones, less than 95% of them singletons. Material for sequencing was PBMCs or T cells enriched from blood (not recorded which). The receptor source for this set is a man aged 18 to 35 who had recovered from COVID-19.

The chain uses TRBV4-1 and TRBJ1-2; 10 bases are shared with TRBD1. This CDR3 spans 15 amino acids. V lost 0 bases and J lost 4; bases outside the gene matches: 2. Germline assignment: CDR1 MGHRA and CDR2 YSYEKL. For the CDR3, the DNA is TGCGCCAGCAGCCAAGAAGGACAGGGGGTCTATGGCTACACCTTC. The encoded protein is CASSQEGQGVYGYTF.

The chain links TRBV11-2 to TRBJ2-1; D might be TRBD2 (6 bases). Germline V gene sequence: CDR1 SGHAT, CDR2 FQNNGV. Trimming removed 0 bases from V and 9 bases from J, with 24 bases in between. This CDR3 is 18 amino acids long. The CDR3 is CASSLDPSSGFSSGEQFF. Written as DNA, the CDR3 is TGTGCCAGCAGCTTAGATCCGTCCTCGGGATTTAGTAGCGGTGAGCAGTTCTTC.

V gene TRBV7-2 combines with J gene TRBJ1-1, with no clear D. V was clipped by 5 bases and J by 4 bases, with 17 bases between them. The CDR3 is made up of 15 amino acids. Germline-derived CDR1 and CDR2 are SGHTA and FQGNSA. The CDR3 here is CASSPPSLGSTEAFF. The CDR3 DNA follows: TGTGCCAGCAGCCCTCCCTCTTTAGGGAGCACTGAAGCTTTCTTT.

The rearrangement joins TRBV6-1 to TRBJ2-3; 7 bases map to TRBD2. CDR3 length: 13 amino acids. The junction had 3 bases not matched to a gene; V was cut back by 3 bases and J by 6 bases. Germline CDR1 and CDR2: MNHNS and SASEGT. CDR3 coding DNA: TGTGCCAGCAGTGAGGCGGGAGTGGATACGCAGTATTTT. Residues: CASSEAGVDTQYF.

V and J are TRBV19 and TRBJ1-1, with 8 bases fitting TRBD1. With 9 bases clipped from V and 2 bases from J, the junction kept 17 bases outside the gene matches. The CDR3 is made up of 17 amino acids. Germline values: CDR1 LNHDA, CDR2 SQIVND (reference sequence). Written as DNA, the CDR3 is TGTGCCAGACGAAGACCGAGACCGGACAGGGACAACACTGAAGCTTTCTTT. It codes for CARRRPRPDRDNTEAFF. The full variable domain, completed using reference TRBV19 and TRBJ1-1, is DGGITQSPKYLFRKEGQNVTLSCEQNLNHDAMYWYRQDPGQGLRLIYYSQIVNDFQKGDIAEGYSVSREKKESFPLTVTSAQKNPTAFYLCARRRPRPDRDNTEAFFGQGTRLTVV.

The chain joins TRBV2 to TRBJ2-3; 7 positions match TRBD1. Germline CDR1 reads SNHLY; CDR2 reads FYNNEI. V shed 5 bases, J shed 2 bases, and the junction held 16 bases outside the gene matches. This CDR3 region has 18 residues. CDR3 DNA sequence: TGTGCCAGCAGTTCTACTAGGTACAGGGGTACTTACACAGATACGCAGTATTTT. Translating it yields CASSSTRYRGTYTDTQYF.

The V and J genes are TRBV6-5 and TRBJ1-4; 8 bases map to TRBD1. The J segment lost 7 bases and the V segment lost 10 bases, leaving 8 bases of the junction unmatched. This CDR3 region has 13 residues. Germline-derived CDR1 and CDR2 are MNHEY and SVGAGI. The CDR3 bases are TGTGCCACCTCTCGGACAGGGTTTGAAAAACTGTTTTTT. This sequence encodes CATSRTGFEKLFF.

This chain joins TRBV14 and TRBJ2-7; 10 bases line up with TRBD2. Germline V lookup: CDR1 SGHDN, CDR2 FVKESK. V gave up 3 bases and J gave up 2 bases; unmatched junction bases: 7. The CDR3 covers 16 residues. In DNA, the CDR3 is TGTGCCAGCAGCCACTGGACTAGCGGCCCGCCCTACGAGCAGTACTTC. Amino acids: CASSHWTSGPPYEQYF.

The chain uses TRBV28 and TRBJ2-6; D possibly corresponds to TRBD1 (5 bases). CDR1 is MDHEN and CDR2 is SYDVKM in the germline V gene. V lost 2 bases and J lost 2, with 13 bases in between. This CDR3 region has 17 residues. CDR3 nucleotides: TGTGCCAGCAGTTTAAGGCTAGGGGCTGCTGGGGCCAACGTCCTGACTTTC. Encoded protein: CASSLRLGAAGANVLTF. Supplemented by reference TRBV28 and TRBJ2-6, the full variable domain reads DVKVTQSSRYLVKRTGEKVFLECVQDMDHENMFWYRQDPGLGLRLIYFSYDVKMKEKGDIPEGYSVSREKKERFSLILESASTNQTSMYLCASSLRLGAAGANVLTFGAGSRLTVL.

The chain couples TRBV7-2 to TRBJ1-2; D is undetermined. The V end lost 3 bases, the J end lost 9 bases, and 14 bases lay between the germline ends. Germline V gives CDR1 SGHTA, CDR2 FQGNSA. This CDR3 comprises 13 residues. Written as DNA, the CDR3 is TGTGCCAGCAGCTTCGGAGCAGCGGTGAGCTACACCTTC. Amino acids: CASSFGAAVSYTF. Variable domain in full (rest from reference TRBV7-2 and TRBJ1-2): GAGVSQSPSNKVTEKGKDVELRCDPISGHTALYWYRQSLGQGLEFLIYFQGNSAPDKSGLPSDRFSAERTGGSVSTLTIQRTQQEDSAVYLCASSFGAAVSYTFGSGTRLTVV.

The chain joins TRBV7-2 to TRBJ2-1; TRBD1 might be the D (6 bases). CDR1 SGHTA and CDR2 FQGNSA come from the germline V gene. Trimming pared 5 bases from V and 7 bases from J, leaving 18 bases between. CDR3 length equals 15 residues. The DNA for the CDR3 is TGTGCCAGCAGCCAGGGGACATCGCGTCGAAATGAGCAGTTCTTC. It translates to CASSQGTSRRNEQFF. Variable domain in full (rest from reference TRBV7-2 and TRBJ2-1): GAGVSQSPSNKVTEKGKDVELRCDPISGHTALYWYRQSLGQGLEFLIYFQGNSAPDKSGLPSDRFSAERTGGSVSTLTIQRTQQEDSAVYLCASSQGTSRRNEQFFGPGTRLTVL.

The gene calls are TRBV19 and TRBJ2-7; TRBD2 agrees at 7 bases. Germline V gene lookup returns CDR1 LNHDA and CDR2 SQIVND (reference sequence). The trim removed 3 bases at V and 5 bases at J, leaving 13 bases unmatched. This CDR3 contains 16 residues. DNA of the CDR3: TGTGCCAGTAGTATTGGTCTCGGCGGGAGTTACCACGAGCAGTACTTC. This codes for CASSIGLGGSYHEQYF.

The rearrangement links TRBV5-5 to TRBJ2-7; 13 nucleotides align to TRBD2. CDR1 and CDR2 (germline): SGHKS, YYEKEE (reference sequence). V dropped 4 bases and J dropped 5; count of bases not matched to a gene: 6. The CDR3 is 15 amino acids. This CDR3 is CASSLAGLAGHEQYF. CDR3 nucleotides: TGTGCCAGCAGCCTTGCGGGACTAGCGGGACACGAGCAGTACTTC.

The chain recombines TRBV14 with TRBJ1-5; possibly TRBD1 for D (5 bases). V was trimmed by 2 bases and J by 3 bases, leaving 8 bases between them. There are 14 residues in the CDR3. Germline V CDR1 and CDR2: SGHDN, FVKESK. CDR3 DNA: TGTGCCAGCAGCCAACAGGGCAACAATCAGCCCCAGCATTTT. This gives the protein CASSQQGNNQPQHF.

The CDR3 region is CASSPRGLYYEQYF. Here the CDR3 DNA reads TGTGCCAGTAGTCCAAGGGGTCTCTACTACGAGCAGTACTTC. The J gene is TRBJ2-7, the V gene TRBV19, with D possibly being TRBD1 (5 bases). The germline V gene encodes CDR1 LNHDA and CDR2 SQIVND (reference sequence). This CDR3 region has 14 residues. The germline V and J ends were trimmed by 5 bases and 3 bases, with 14 bases remaining between them.

V usage is TRBV5-1 and J usage is TRBJ1-3, with 7 positions matching TRBD1. The CDR3 runs 16 residues. Germline V gene lookup returns CDR1 SGHRS and CDR2 YFSETQ. J lost 0 bases, V lost 0 bases, and 3 bases had no gene match. The DNA of the CDR3 is TGCGCCAGCAGCTTGGGGGACAGCTTCTCTGGAAACACCATATATTTT. Amino acid sequence: CASSLGDSFSGNTIYF. Looking up the rest from reference TRBV5-1 and TRBJ1-3 gives the full variable domain: KAGVTQTPRYLIKTRGQQVTLSCSPISGHRSVSWYQQTPGQGLQFLFEYFSETQRNKGNFPGRFSGRQFSNSRSEMNVSTLELGDSALYLCASSLGDSFSGNTIYFGEGSWLTVV.

The genes are TRBV5-5 and TRBJ2-7, with D maybe TRBD2 (6 bases). The CDR3 extends over 15 amino acids. Germline-derived CDR1 and CDR2 are SGHKS and YYEKEE (reference sequence). The germline V and J ends were trimmed by 0 bases and 6 bases, with 16 bases remaining between them. In DNA form, the CDR3 reads TGTGCCAGCAGCTTGGAGGCGGGAAAAGCGGGCGAGCAGTACTTC. Amino acids: CASSLEAGKAGEQYF.

V is TRBV14 and J is TRBJ1-4; possibly TRBD1 for D (6 bases). CDR1 and CDR2 from the germline V gene are SGHDN and FVKESK. V dropped 5 bases and J dropped 8 bases, with 12 bases sitting between them. This CDR3 comprises 13 residues. This CDR3 reads CASSGQTWEKLFF. As DNA, the CDR3 is TGTGCCAGCAGCGGACAGACCTGGGAAAAACTGTTTTTT.

V is TRBV18 and J is TRBJ2-1, with 14 bases aligning to TRBD2. The CDR3 is made up of 17 amino acids. Germline values: CDR1 KGHSH, CDR2 LQKENI. With 6 bases clipped from V and 4 bases from J, the junction kept 8 bases outside the gene matches. CDR3 nucleotides: TGTGCCAGCTCCCCGGGACTAGCGGGAGTACGGTACAATGAGCAGTTCTTC. Amino acids: CASSPGLAGVRYNEQFF.

The genes are TRBV27 and TRBJ1-5; TRBD1 agrees at 8 bases. After removal of 4 bases from V and 11 bases from J, the junction contained 13 bases not matched to a gene. Germline V gene data show CDR1 as MNHEY and CDR2 as SMNVEV (reference sequence). The CDR3 runs 15 residues. CDR3 bases: TGTGCCAGCAGTTCAAACGACAGGGGCCCCCAATCCCAGCATTTT. It encodes CASSSNDRGPQSQHF.

The chain couples TRBV6-1 to TRBJ1-2, with TRBD1 as a possible D gene (5 bases). Germline loops: CDR1 MNHNS, CDR2 SASEGT. CDR3 length: 16 residues. Trimming shortened V by 1 base and J by 3 bases, and 15 bases separated the two germline ends. Here the CDR3 reads CASSEGGRVAYYGYTF. The CDR3 region has the DNA TGTGCCAGCAGTGAAGGCGGCAGGGTAGCCTACTATGGCTACACCTTC.

The V and J genes are TRBV30 and TRBJ1-6, with a tentative D call TRBD1 (5 bases). Looked up from germline, CDR1 is GTSNPN and CDR2 is SVGIG (reference sequence). There are 15 residues in the CDR3. V lost 2 bases, J lost 7 bases, and 15 bases lay in between. CDR3 sequence reads: CAWSRTRSPNSPLHF. The CDR3 DNA follows: TGTGCCTGGAGTCGGACAAGATCCCCCAATTCACCCCTCCACTTT.

The V gene is TRBV14, the J gene TRBJ2-6; tentatively, D is TRBD1 (6 bases). CDR1 is SGHDN, CDR2 FVKESK, per germline. V lost 0 bases, J lost 4 bases, and 7 bases lay in between. This CDR3 has 15 amino acids. CDR3 sequence reads: CASSQDGTGANVLTF. For the CDR3, the DNA is TGTGCCAGCAGCCAAGATGGGACAGGGGCCAACGTCCTGACTTTC.

The chain is built from TRBV19 and TRBJ1-2, with 7 nucleotides matching TRBD1. Germline V CDR1 and CDR2: LNHDA, SQIVND (reference sequence). The V gene end was trimmed by 6 bases and the J gene end by 6 bases; junction bases not matched to a gene: 10. CDR3 length: 14 residues. CDR3 sequence reads: CASRPFTGDNGYTF. The CDR3 region has the DNA TGTGCCAGTAGACCTTTTACAGGGGATAATGGCTACACCTTC.

This clone occurred once. The rearrangement links TRBV7-9 to TRBJ1-2; no clear D gene. The CDR3 length is 14 residues. Germline V lookup: CDR1 SEHNR, CDR2 FQNEAQ (reference sequence). V dropped 1 base and J dropped 4 bases, with 10 bases sitting between them. CDR3 protein: CASSLDAAAYGYTF. DNA for the CDR3: TGTGCCAGCAGCTTAGATGCGGCAGCCTATGGCTACACCTTC. The full variable domain, completed using reference TRBV7-9 and TRBJ1-2, is DTGVSQNPRHKITKRGQNVTFRCDPISEHNRLYWYRQTLGQGPEFLTYFQNEAQLEKSRLLSDRFSAERPKGSFSTLEIQRTEQGDSAMYLCASSLDAAAYGYTFGSGTRLTVV.

V gene TRBV10-3 combines with J gene TRBJ1-5, with D unclear. V lost 11 bases, J lost 6 bases, and 5 bases lay in between. Germline V gene lookup returns CDR1 ENHRY and CDR2 SYGVKD. The CDR3 has 9 amino acids. The CDR3: CAAGQPQHF. The CDR3 DNA follows: TGTGCCGCCGGTCAGCCCCAGCATTTT.

V usage is TRBV19 and J usage is TRBJ1-5, with D hard to call. V was clipped by 0 bases and J by 7 bases, with 13 bases between them. This CDR3 has 15 amino acids. Germline-derived CDR1 and CDR2 are LNHDA and SQIVND (reference sequence). The CDR3: CASSIDTGFWQPQHF. The CDR3 coding sequence is TGTGCCAGTAGTATAGATACCGGGTTTTGGCAGCCCCAGCATTTT.